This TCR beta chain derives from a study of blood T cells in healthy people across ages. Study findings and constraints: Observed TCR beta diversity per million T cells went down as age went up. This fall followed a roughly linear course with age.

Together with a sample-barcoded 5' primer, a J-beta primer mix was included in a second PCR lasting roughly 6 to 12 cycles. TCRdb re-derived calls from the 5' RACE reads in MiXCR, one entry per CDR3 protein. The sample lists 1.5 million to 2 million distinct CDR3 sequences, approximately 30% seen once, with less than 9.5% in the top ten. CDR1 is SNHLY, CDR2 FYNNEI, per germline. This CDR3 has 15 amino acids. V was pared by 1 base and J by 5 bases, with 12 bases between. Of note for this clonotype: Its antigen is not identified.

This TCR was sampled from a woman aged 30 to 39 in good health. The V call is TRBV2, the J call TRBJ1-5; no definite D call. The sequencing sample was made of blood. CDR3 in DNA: TGTGCCAGCAGTGAAGGTTCAGCCAATTATCAGCCCCAGCATTTT. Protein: CASSEGSANYQPQHF.